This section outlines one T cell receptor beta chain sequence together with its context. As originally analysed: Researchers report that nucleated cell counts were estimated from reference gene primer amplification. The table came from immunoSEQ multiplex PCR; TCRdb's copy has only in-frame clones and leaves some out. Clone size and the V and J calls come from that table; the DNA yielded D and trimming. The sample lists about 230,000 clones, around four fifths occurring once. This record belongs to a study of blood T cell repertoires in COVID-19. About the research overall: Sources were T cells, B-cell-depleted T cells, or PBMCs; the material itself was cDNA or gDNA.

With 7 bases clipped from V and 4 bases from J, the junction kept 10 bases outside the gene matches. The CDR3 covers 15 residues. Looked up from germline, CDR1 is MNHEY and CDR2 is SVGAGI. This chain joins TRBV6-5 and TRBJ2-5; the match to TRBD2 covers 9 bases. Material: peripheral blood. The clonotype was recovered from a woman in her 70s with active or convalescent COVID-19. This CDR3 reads CASKRGTAGGETQYF. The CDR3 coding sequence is TGTGCCAGCAAACGGGGGACAGCGGGAGGAGAGACCCAGTACTTC.